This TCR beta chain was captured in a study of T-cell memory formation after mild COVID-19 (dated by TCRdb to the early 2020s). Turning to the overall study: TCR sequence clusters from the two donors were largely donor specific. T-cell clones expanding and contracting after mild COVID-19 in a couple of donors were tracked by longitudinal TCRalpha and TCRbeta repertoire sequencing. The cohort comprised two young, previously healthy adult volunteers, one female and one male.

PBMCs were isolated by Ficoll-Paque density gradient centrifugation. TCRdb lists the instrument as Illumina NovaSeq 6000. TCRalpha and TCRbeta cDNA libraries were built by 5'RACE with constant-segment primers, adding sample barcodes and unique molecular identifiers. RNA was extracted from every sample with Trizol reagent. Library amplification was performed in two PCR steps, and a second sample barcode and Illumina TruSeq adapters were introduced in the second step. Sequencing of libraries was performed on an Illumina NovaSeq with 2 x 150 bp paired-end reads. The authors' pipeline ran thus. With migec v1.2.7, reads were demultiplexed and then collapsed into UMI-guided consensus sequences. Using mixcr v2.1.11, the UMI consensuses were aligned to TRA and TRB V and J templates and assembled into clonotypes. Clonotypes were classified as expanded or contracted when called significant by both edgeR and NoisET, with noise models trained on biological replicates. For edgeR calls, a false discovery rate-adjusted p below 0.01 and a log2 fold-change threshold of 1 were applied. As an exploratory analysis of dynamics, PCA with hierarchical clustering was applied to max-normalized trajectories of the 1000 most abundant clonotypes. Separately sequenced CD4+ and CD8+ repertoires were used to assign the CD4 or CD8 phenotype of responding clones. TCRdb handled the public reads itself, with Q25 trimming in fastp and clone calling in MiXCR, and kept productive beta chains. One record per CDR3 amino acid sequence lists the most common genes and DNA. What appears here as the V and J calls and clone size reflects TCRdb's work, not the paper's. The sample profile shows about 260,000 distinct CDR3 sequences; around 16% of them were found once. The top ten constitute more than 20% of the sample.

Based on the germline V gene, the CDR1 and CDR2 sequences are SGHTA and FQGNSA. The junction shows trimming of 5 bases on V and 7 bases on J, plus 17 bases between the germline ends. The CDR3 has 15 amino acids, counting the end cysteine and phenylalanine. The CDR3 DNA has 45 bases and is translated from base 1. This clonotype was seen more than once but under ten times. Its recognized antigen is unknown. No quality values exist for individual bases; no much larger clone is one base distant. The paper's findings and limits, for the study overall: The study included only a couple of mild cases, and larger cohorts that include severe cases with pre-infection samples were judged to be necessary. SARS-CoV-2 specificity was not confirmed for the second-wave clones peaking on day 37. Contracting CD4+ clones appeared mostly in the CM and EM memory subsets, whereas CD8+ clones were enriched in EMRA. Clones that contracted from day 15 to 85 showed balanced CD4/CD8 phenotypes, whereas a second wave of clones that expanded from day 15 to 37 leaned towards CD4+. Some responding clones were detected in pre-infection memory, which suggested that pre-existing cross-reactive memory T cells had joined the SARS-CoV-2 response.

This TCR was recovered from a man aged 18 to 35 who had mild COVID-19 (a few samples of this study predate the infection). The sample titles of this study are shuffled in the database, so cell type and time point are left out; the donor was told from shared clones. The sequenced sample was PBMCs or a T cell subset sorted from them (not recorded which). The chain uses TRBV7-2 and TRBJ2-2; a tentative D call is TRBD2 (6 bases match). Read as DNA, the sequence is TGTGCCAGCAGCCCCCCCTCCGGGGGTAACGGGGAGCTGTTTTTT. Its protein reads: CASSPPSGGNGELFF.